A single sample gave rise to the 22 T cell receptor beta chains below, sequenced in a study of beta chain features in type 1 diabetes (dated by TCRdb to 2017 to 2018). Library preparation employed the immunoSEQ multiplex PCR assay. The entire isolated RNA was reverse transcribed using the High Capacity cDNA Reverse Transcription Kit, and thus expressed TCRB transcripts were sequenced. This is the immuneACCESS table as TCRdb keeps it, with only in-frame sequences that have V and J called. A part of the clones is gone; compared with another copy, unresolved V genes explain less than half, and the rest is unexplained. The table for this sample lists 200,000 to 250,000 clones; 12% to 15% of them were counted only once. Around 0.03% of the sample lies in the top ten. The sequencing input was naive CD4+ T cells from blood. Explained via the paper, the cell subset or site label denotes: true naive CD4+ T cells. Receptors originate from a woman aged 40 to 50 in good health.

This clone was counted between two and nine times. The chain links TRBV10-3 to TRBJ2-1; possibly TRBD1 or TRBD2 for D (6 bases each). Germline CDR1 and CDR2: ENHRY and SYGVKD. The CDR3 spans 15 residues. Trimming removed 6 bases from V and 6 bases from J, with 18 bases in between. The CDR3 here is CAIREGQHPSNEQFF. For the CDR3, the DNA is TGTGCCATCAGGGAGGGACAACATCCGTCCAATGAGCAGTTCTTC.

This clone occurred a few times. The chain recombines TRBV6-1 with TRBJ2-3; 7 nucleotides align to TRBD2. CDR1 and CDR2 from the germline V gene are MNHNS and SASEGT. The V gene end was trimmed by 5 bases and the J gene end by 0 bases; junction bases not matched to a gene: 5. This CDR3 region has 15 residues. As DNA, the CDR3 is TGTGCCAGCAGTCCTCTAGCGGCTAGCACAGATACGCAGTATTTT. Protein product: CASSPLAASTDTQYF.

This clone has just a few counts. The chain combines TRBV2 with TRBJ2-5; D is ambiguous. Germline loops: CDR1 SNHLY, CDR2 FYNNEI. The CDR3 has 14 amino acids. V was shortened by 6 bases and J by 4 bases, with 15 bases between the two germline ends. In DNA, the CDR3 is TGTGCCAGCAGGCCCCCAAGCGATGGAGAGACCCAGTACTTC. Translated, it gives CASRPPSDGETQYF.

The chain links TRBV7-2 to TRBJ1-1; TRBD1 agrees at 7 bases. This CDR3 region has 15 residues. V trimming: 5 bases; J trimming: 3 bases; junction bases outside the gene matches: 9. Germline V gene lookup returns CDR1 SGHTA and CDR2 FQGNSA. DNA for the CDR3: TGTGCCAGCAGCGTAGGGGGACAGATTTACACTGAAGCTTTCTTT. This codes for CASSVGGQIYTEAFF. Together with reference TRBV7-2 and TRBJ1-1, the CDR3 gives the full variable domain: GAGVSQSPSNKVTEKGKDVELRCDPISGHTALYWYRQSLGQGLEFLIYFQGNSAPDKSGLPSDRFSAERTGGSVSTLTIQRTQQEDSAVYLCASSVGGQIYTEAFFGQGTRLTVV.

This clone was found a few times. The V call is TRBV15, the J call TRBJ2-7; TRBD1 agrees at 7 bases. Germline trimming cut 0 bases from V and 1 base from J; bases unmatched to any gene: 12. This CDR3 is built from 18 residues. Germline CDR1 and CDR2: LNHNV and YYDKDF (reference sequence). CDR3 sequence: CATSRDTPGGTLSYEQYF. The CDR3 DNA reads TGTGCCACCAGCAGAGATACCCCAGGGGGTACTCTGTCCTACGAGCAGTACTTC.

This clone was detected only a few times. The V and J genes are TRBV6-5 and TRBJ1-3; 8 positions match TRBD1. Germline CDR1 reads MNHEY; CDR2 reads SVGAGI. The CDR3 runs 15 residues. V shed 6 bases, J shed 1 base, and the junction held 5 bases outside the gene matches. The CDR3 sequence is CASRHTGGSGNTIYF. The CDR3 DNA reads as TGTGCCAGCAGACACACAGGGGGATCTGGAAACACCATATATTTT.

This clone was detected only a few times. The junction does not match germline at one end; this may be a read error. V usage is TRBV7-2 and J usage is TRBJ2-5; possibly TRBD2 for D (5 bases). CDR3 length: 9 amino acids. Germline loops: CDR1 SGHTA, CDR2 FQGNSA. The CDR3: CASSLTGDF. In nucleotides, the CDR3 is TGTGCCAGCAGCTTAACCGGGGACTTC.

V usage is TRBV9 and J usage is TRBJ2-5; TRBD2 matches at 10 bases. In germline, CDR1 is SGDLS, CDR2 YYNGEE. The CDR3 sequence is 16 residues long. The V and J ends lost 0 bases and 2 bases, in that order; junction bases with no gene match: 4. CDR3 nucleotides: TGTGCCAGCAGCGTAGCGACTAGCGGGCTACAAGAGACCCAGTACTTC. It yields the protein CASSVATSGLQETQYF.

V gene TRBV5-4 combines with J gene TRBJ2-7, with 9 bases identical to TRBD1. The CDR3 contains 15 residues. Losses at the gene ends were 1 base for V and 4 bases for J; bases not matched to a gene: 6. CDR1 is SGHNT and CDR2 is YYREEE in the germline V gene (reference sequence). CDR3: CASSLSRGTGYEQYF. DNA for the CDR3: TGTGCCAGCAGCTTGAGTCGGGGGACAGGGTACGAGCAGTACTTC. The entire variable domain, with the rest obtained from reference TRBV5-4 and TRBJ2-7, is as follows: ETGVTQSPTHLIKTRGQQVTLRCSSQSGHNTVSWYQQALGQGPQFIFQYYREEENGRGNFPPRFSGLQFPNYSSELNVNALELDDSALYLCASSLSRGTGYEQYFGPGTRLTVT.

The V call is TRBV11-2, the J call TRBJ2-1; TRBD2 aligns across 11 bases. This CDR3 comprises 15 residues. J gave up 8 bases and V 11 bases, and 14 bases lay outside the gene matches. Per the germline V gene, CDR1 is SGHAT and CDR2 is FQNNGV. CDR3 in DNA: TGTGCCCTAACTAGCGGGGGTTCGGCAGGCGATGAGCAGTTCTTC. Translated, it gives CALTSGGSAGDEQFF.

DNA for the CDR3: TGTGCCAGCAGTTACAACAGGCCTACGGATACGCAGTATTTT. It specifies CASSYNRPTDTQYF. The chain links TRBV6-5 to TRBJ2-3, with D possibly TRBD1 on 5 matching bases. V lost 2 bases, J lost 6 bases, and 12 bases lay in between. This CDR3 comprises 14 residues. Germline V gene sequence: CDR1 MNHEY, CDR2 SVGAGI.

A note on this clone: A much larger clone differs by one base, so this may be a read error. Other DNA sequences in this sample translate to the same CDR3. V usage is TRBV7-9 and J usage is TRBJ2-5; D is undetermined. The CDR3 has 14 amino acids. Trimming removed 4 bases from V and 0 bases from J, with 9 bases in between. Germline values: CDR1 SEHNR, CDR2 FQNEAQ (reference sequence). CDR3 DNA: TGTGCCAGCAGCTCGGGTCAGTACCAAGAGACCCAGTACTTC. Amino acids: CASSSGQYQETQYF.

This clone was counted a few times. The chain carries TRBV14 and TRBJ2-7; tentative D call: TRBD2 (5 bases). Trimming took off 1 base at V and 4 bases at J, with 8 bases between the two ends. There are 13 residues in the CDR3. The germline gives CDR1 SGHDN, CDR2 FVKESK. The CDR3 DNA reads TGTGCCAGCAGCCAAGCGGGGATTTACGAGCAGTACTTC. It specifies CASSQAGIYEQYF. Based on the CDR3 plus reference TRBV14 and TRBJ2-7, the full variable domain is EAGVTQFPSHSVIEKGQTVTLRCDPISGHDNLYWYRRVMGKEIKFLLHFVKESKQDESGMPNNRFLAERTGGTYSTLKVQPAELEDSGVYFCASSQAGIYEQYFGPGTRLTVT.

This chain connects TRBV2 to TRBJ1-5, with a weak D call TRBD1 (6 bases). The CDR3 totals 15 residues. V lost 6 bases to trimming and J lost 0 bases, with 12 bases between them. Germline values: CDR1 SNHLY, CDR2 FYNNEI. The CDR3 sequence is CASSLQGYSNQPQHF. CDR3 nucleotides: TGTGCCAGCAGCCTACAGGGCTATAGCAATCAGCCCCAGCATTTT.

The rearrangement uses TRBV5-1 and TRBJ1-4; 7 bases match TRBD1. The CDR3 extends over 15 amino acids. V was pared by 1 base and J by 0 bases, with 0 bases of the junction left unmatched. Germline assignment: CDR1 SGHRS and CDR2 YFSETQ. For the CDR3, the DNA is TGCGCCAGCAGCTTGCAGGGGGCAACTAATGAAAAACTGTTTTTT. It encodes CASSLQGATNEKLFF.

This clone came up a few times. The chain has TRBV9 and TRBJ2-5; 8 bases line up with TRBD2. This CDR3 contains 15 residues. Germline CDR1 is SGDLS and CDR2 is YYNGEE. V shed 4 bases and J 4 bases; nucleotides not matched to a gene: 9. The CDR3 loop reads CASSNPGGAGETQYF. The CDR3 DNA sequence: TGTGCCAGCAGCAATCCCGGGGGGGCGGGAGAGACCCAGTACTTC.

In its sample, this clone was seen many times. The rearrangement joins TRBV9 to TRBJ1-1, with D possibly TRBD1 on 5 matching bases. V lost 1 base and J 5 bases, leaving 9 bases between the germline ends. Germline V CDR1 and CDR2: SGDLS, YYNGEE. The CDR3 loop spans 13 amino acids. The CDR3 loop reads CASSVSGGTEAFF. Written as DNA, the CDR3 is TGTGCCAGCAGCGTATCGGGGGGAACTGAAGCTTTCTTT.

Written as DNA, the CDR3 is TGCAGCGGGGGGGCAGATACGCAGTATTTT. As protein: CSGGADTQYF. The genes are TRBV29-1 and TRBJ2-3; possibly TRBD2 for D (6 bases). Germline assignment: CDR1 SQVTM and CDR2 ANQGSEA. The CDR3 runs 10 residues. V was shortened by 7 bases and J by 4 bases, with 6 bases between the two germline ends.

The chain is built from TRBV29-1 and TRBJ2-5; TRBD2 aligns across 7 bases. The trim removed 4 bases at V and 2 bases at J, leaving 13 bases unmatched. CDR3 length equals 16 residues. Germline assignment: CDR1 SQVTM and CDR2 ANQGSEA. DNA for the CDR3: TGCAGCGTTGGGGGAGGACTAGATGCCCAACAAGAGACCCAGTACTTC. Encoded protein: CSVGGGLDAQQETQYF.

This clone was observed a few times. This chain links TRBV5-1 with TRBJ2-3, with TRBD2 as a possible D gene (5 bases). The length of the CDR3 is 19 residues. Germline V CDR1 and CDR2: SGHRS, YFSETQ. Trimming took 4 bases from V and 0 from J, leaving 24 bases between them. CDR3 bases: TGCGCCAGCAGCCTTACTTGGAGGACTGCCGAACTCAGCACAGATACGCAGTATTTT. Its translation is CASSLTWRTAELSTDTQYF.

A few counts support this clone. J is TRBJ2-7 and V is TRBV11-2; 7 bases map to TRBD1. This CDR3 spans 14 amino acids. The V gene's germline CDR1 is SGHAT and CDR2 FQNNGV. The ends lost 0 bases at V and 7 bases at J; junction bases unmatched: 6. The DNA of the CDR3 is TGTGCCAGCAGCTTAGACCAGACAGGGCGAGAGCAGTACTTC. This codes for CASSLDQTGREQYF.

There are a few counts of this clone. The rearrangement links TRBV9 to TRBJ2-5, with D unresolved. The CDR3 contains 17 residues. Germline V CDR1 and CDR2: SGDLS, YYNGEE. V lost 0 bases and J 2 bases, leaving 17 bases between the germline ends. This CDR3 is CASSVELNLVGQETQYF. The CDR3 DNA follows: TGTGCCAGCAGCGTAGAATTGAACCTAGTCGGACAAGAGACCCAGTACTTC.